This TCR beta chain was documented in a study of T cells in Graves' hyperthyroidism and ophthalmopathy. Germline lookup yields CDR1 MNHNS and CDR2 SASEGT. The V gene end was trimmed by 5 bases and the J gene end by 6 bases; junction bases not matched to a gene: 9. This CDR3 comprises 14 residues. The TCR beta CDR3 regions underwent amplification using RNA transcripts as the source. HTBI primers were the set used in a first-round RT-PCR of the TCR CDR3. Each CDR3 protein is one row after TCRdb ran MiXCR on the multiplex PCR reads. Of around 520,000 distinct CDR3 sequences in the sample, around 22% were seen once.

The genes are TRBV6-1 and TRBJ1-1; 7 bases fit TRBD1. Source material: blood. The receptor comes from a woman aged 25 to 39 with Graves' ophthalmopathy. CDR3 in amino acids: CASSQTGMGAEAFF. The CDR3 nucleotides read TGTGCCAGCAGTCAGACAGGGATGGGGGCTGAAGCTTTCTTT.